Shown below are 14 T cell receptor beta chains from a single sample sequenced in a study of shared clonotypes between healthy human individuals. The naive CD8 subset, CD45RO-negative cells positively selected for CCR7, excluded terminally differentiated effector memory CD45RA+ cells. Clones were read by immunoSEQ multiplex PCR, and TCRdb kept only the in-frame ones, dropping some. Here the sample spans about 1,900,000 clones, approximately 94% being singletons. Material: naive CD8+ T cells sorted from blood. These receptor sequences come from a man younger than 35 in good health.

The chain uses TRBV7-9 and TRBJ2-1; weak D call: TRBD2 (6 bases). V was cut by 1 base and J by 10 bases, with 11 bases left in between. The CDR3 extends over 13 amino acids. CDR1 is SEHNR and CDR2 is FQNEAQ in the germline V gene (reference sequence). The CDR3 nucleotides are TGTGCCAGCAGCTTAGGAGGAGGGCGGGAGCAGTTCTTC. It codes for CASSLGGGREQFF.

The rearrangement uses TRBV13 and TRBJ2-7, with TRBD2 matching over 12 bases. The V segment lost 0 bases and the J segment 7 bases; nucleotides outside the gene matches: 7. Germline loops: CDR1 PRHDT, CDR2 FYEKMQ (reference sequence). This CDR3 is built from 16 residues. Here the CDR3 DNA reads TGTGCCAGCAGCTTAGGAGGACTAGCGGGATACGGAGAGCAGTACTTC. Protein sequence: CASSLGGLAGYGEQYF. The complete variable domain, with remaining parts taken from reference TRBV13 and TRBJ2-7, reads AAGVIQSPRHLIKEKRETATLKCYPIPRHDTVYWYQQGPGQDPQFLISFYEKMQSDKGSIPDRFSAQQFSDYHSELNMSSLELGDSALYFCASSLGGLAGYGEQYFGPGTRLTVT.

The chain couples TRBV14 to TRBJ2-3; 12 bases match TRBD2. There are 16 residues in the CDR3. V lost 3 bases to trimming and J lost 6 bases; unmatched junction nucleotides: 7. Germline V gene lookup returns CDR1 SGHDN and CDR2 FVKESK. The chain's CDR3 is CASSHPSGGATDTQYF. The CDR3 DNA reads TGTGCCAGCAGCCACCCTAGCGGGGGGGCCACCGATACGCAGTATTTT.

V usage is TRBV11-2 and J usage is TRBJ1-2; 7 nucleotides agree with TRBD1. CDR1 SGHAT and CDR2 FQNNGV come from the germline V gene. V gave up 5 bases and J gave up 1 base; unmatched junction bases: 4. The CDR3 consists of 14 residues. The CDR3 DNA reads TGTGCCAGCAGCCACGGACAGGATAACTATGGCTACACCTTC. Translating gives CASSHGQDNYGYTF.

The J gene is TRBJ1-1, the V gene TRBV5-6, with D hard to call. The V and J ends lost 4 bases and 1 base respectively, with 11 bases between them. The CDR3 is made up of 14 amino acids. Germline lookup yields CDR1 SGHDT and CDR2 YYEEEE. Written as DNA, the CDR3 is TGTGCCAGCAGCCGAGGCGAATGGAACACTGAAGCTTTCTTT. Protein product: CASSRGEWNTEAFF.

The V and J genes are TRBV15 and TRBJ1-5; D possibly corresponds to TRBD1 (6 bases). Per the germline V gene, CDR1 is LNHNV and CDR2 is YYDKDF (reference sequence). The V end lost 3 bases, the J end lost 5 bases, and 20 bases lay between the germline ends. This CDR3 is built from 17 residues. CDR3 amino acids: CATSRASVGAYHQPQHF. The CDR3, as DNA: TGTGCCACCAGCAGGGCCTCCGTGGGGGCCTATCATCAGCCCCAGCATTTT.

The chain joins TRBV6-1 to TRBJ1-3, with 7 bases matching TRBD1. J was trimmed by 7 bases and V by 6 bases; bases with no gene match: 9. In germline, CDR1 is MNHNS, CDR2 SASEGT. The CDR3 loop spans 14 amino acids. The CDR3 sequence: CASSPTGRINTIYF. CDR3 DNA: TGTGCCAGCAGCCCGACAGGGAGGATTAACACCATATATTTT.

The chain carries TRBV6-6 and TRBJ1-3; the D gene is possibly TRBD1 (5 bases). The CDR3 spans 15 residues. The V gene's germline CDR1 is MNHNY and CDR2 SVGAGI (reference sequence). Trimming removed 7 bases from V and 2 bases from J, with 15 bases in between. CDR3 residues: CASMPGHLAGNTIYF. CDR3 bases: TGTGCCAGCATGCCAGGGCATCTTGCTGGAAACACCATATATTTT.

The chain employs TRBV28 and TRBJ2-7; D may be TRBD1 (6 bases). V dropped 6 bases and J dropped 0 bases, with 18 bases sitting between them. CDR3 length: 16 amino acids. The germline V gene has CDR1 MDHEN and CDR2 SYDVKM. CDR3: CASSAMDSLSSYEQYF. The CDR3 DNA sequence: TGTGCCAGCAGCGCCATGGACAGCTTGAGCTCCTACGAGCAGTACTTC.

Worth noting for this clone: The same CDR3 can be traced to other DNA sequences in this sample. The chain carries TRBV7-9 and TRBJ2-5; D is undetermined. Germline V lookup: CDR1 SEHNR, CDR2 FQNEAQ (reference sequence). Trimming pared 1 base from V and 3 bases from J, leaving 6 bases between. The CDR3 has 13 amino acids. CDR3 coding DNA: TGTGCCAGCAGCTTAGTGGTCGAAGAGACCCAGTACTTC. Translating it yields CASSLVVEETQYF.

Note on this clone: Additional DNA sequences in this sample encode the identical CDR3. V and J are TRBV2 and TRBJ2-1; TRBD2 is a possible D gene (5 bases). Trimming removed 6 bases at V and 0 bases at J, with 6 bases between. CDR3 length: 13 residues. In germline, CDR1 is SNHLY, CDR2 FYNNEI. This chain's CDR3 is CASSGGSYNEQFF. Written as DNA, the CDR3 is TGTGCCAGCAGCGGAGGCTCCTACAATGAGCAGTTCTTC.

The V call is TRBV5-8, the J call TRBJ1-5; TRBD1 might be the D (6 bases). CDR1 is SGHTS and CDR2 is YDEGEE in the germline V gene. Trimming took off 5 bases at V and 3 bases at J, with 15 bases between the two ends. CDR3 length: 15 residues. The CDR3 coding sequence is TGTGCCAGCAGGCAACAGGGAGTATTCAATCAGCCCCAGCATTTT. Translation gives CASRQQGVFNQPQHF.

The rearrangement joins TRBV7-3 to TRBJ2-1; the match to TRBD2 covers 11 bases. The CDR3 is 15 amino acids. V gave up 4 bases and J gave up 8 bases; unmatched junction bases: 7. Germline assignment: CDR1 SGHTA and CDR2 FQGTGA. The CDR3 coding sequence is TGTGCCAGCAGCTCCATTAGCGGGGGGGCCGATGAGCAGTTCTTC. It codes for CASSSISGGADEQFF.

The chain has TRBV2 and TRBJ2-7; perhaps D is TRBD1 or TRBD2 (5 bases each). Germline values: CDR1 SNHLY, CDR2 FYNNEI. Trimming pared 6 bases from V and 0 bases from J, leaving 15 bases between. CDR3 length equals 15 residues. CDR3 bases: TGTGCCAGCAGGGACCGGGACGGAGGCTCCTACGAGCAGTACTTC. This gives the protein CASRDRDGGSYEQYF.